A single sample is the source of the 15 T cell receptor beta chains below, sequenced in a study of neurological immune-mediated disorders. TCRdb independently ran MiXCR on the 5' RACE reads; one entry per CDR3 protein. The sample has 40,000 to 55,000 distinct CDR3 sequences, 5.8% seen once. Material: CD4+ T cells from blood. All receptors come from a woman aged 18-35 years with multiple sclerosis.

This clonotype was seen at least ten times. The rearrangement links TRBV10-3 to TRBJ2-5; no definite D call. In germline, CDR1 is ENHRY, CDR2 SYGVKD. With 9 bases removed from V and 2 bases from J, the gap between germline ends came to 7 bases. The CDR3 consists of 11 residues. The CDR3 is CAMGSQETQYF. The DNA for the CDR3 is TGTGCCATGGGGTCACAAGAGACCCAGTACTTC.

This clonotype was counted many times. The V gene is TRBV12-3 or TRBV12-4, the J gene TRBJ2-5, with 8 bases identical to TRBD1. The CDR3 is 14 amino acids. With V trimmed by 9 bases and J by 2 bases, 8 bases remained unmatched. CDR3 sequence: CASEGQGAQETQYF. In DNA form, the CDR3 reads TGTGCCAGTGAAGGGCAGGGGGCACAAGAGACCCAGTACTTC.

This clonotype was picked up many times. The chain couples TRBV7-6 to TRBJ2-7; perhaps D is TRBD1 or TRBD2 (5 bases each). CDR3 length: 13 residues. In germline, CDR1 is SGHVS, CDR2 FNYEAQ. V was cut by 5 bases and J by 6 bases, with 14 bases left in between. This CDR3 reads CASSPRTGTEQYF. Written as DNA, the CDR3 is TGTGCCAGCAGCCCTCGTACGGGGACCGAGCAGTACTTC.

The table lists this clonotype with many counts. This chain connects TRBV4-2 to TRBJ2-6; D unresolved. Germline V gene lookup returns CDR1 LGHNA and CDR2 YNFKEQ. The V gene lost 0 bases and the J gene lost 2 bases, with 14 bases spanning the gap. There are 18 residues in the CDR3. CDR3 coding DNA: TGTGCCAGCAGCCAAGATGACTCGCGGCGTACTGGGGCCAACGTCCTGACTTTC. Translating gives CASSQDDSRRTGANVLTF.

The V and J genes are TRBV18 and TRBJ2-3; D unresolved. Per the germline V gene, CDR1 is KGHSH and CDR2 is LQKENI. This CDR3 is 14 amino acids long. V lost 3 bases and J lost 3, with 10 bases in between. The DNA of the CDR3 is TGTGCCAGCTCACCGGATTTGAGGACAGATACGCAGTATTTT. Translation: CASSPDLRTDTQYF. The whole variable domain, remainder taken from reference TRBV18 and TRBJ2-3, is NAGVMQNPRHLVRRRGQEARLRCSPMKGHSHVYWYRQLPEEGLKFMVYLQKENIIDESGMPKERFSAEFPKEGPSILRIQQVVRGDSAAYFCASSPDLRTDTQYFGPGTRLTVL.

This clonotype was counted many times. The chain uses TRBV5-1 and TRBJ2-6; D remains ambiguous. Between the trimmed V and J ends, which lost 6 bases and 0 bases, there was a span of 7 bases. CDR3 size: 14 residues. Germline CDR1 reads SGHRS; CDR2 reads YFSETQ. CDR3 amino acids: CASMFNSGANVLTF. CDR3 nucleotides: TGCGCCAGCATGTTTAACTCTGGGGCCAACGTCCTGACTTTC.

The rearrangement joins TRBV28 to TRBJ2-7, with TRBD2 matching over 10 bases. The germline gives CDR1 MDHEN, CDR2 SYDVKM. Trimming removed 5 bases from V and 2 bases from J; junction bases left unmatched: 6. The CDR3 contains 15 residues. Here the CDR3 DNA reads TGTGCCAGCAGTGGAGCGGGGGGGCCCCCCTACGAGCAGTACTTC. Protein product: CASSGAGGPPYEQYF.

There are many counts of this clonotype. The junction departs from the called germline gene at one end, perhaps through a read error. The chain joins TRBV4-2 to TRBJ1-6, with D possibly TRBD1 on 6 matching bases. The CDR3 extends over 15 amino acids. Germline V gene lookup returns CDR1 LGHNA and CDR2 YNFKEQ. CDR3 in amino acids: CASSQEVGGRGPLHF. The CDR3 nucleotides read TGTGCCAGCAGCCAAGAAGTCGGGGGGCGAGGACCCCTCCATTTT.

This clonotype was seen ten or more times. V gene TRBV5-5 combines with J gene TRBJ2-3, with D maybe TRBD2 (6 bases). Deletions cut 1 base from V and 8 bases from J, with 26 bases between. CDR1 and CDR2 (germline): SGHKS, YYEKEE (reference sequence). CDR3 size: 18 residues. CDR3 sequence: CASSLSSGSTSPQTTQYF. The CDR3 DNA reads TGTGCCAGCAGCTTGTCCAGCGGGTCCACTTCTCCACAGACTACGCAGTATTTT. Based on the CDR3 plus reference TRBV5-5 and TRBJ2-3, the full variable domain is DAGVTQSPTHLIKTRGQQVTLRCSPISGHKSVSWYQQVLGQGPQFIFQYYEKEERGRGNFPDRFSARQFPNYSSELNVNALLLGDSALYLCASSLSSGSTSPQTTQYFGPGTRLTVL.

This clonotype appeared many times. This chain uses TRBV6-6 with TRBJ2-1; 8 bases line up with TRBD2. CDR1 is MNHNY, CDR2 SVGAGI, per germline (reference sequence). The CDR3 is 15 amino acids. The junction had 8 bases not matched to a gene; V was cut back by 6 bases and J by 4 bases. CDR3 DNA sequence: TGTGCCAGCAGAGACACTAGCGGACGATACAATGAGCAGTTCTTC. It codes for CASRDTSGRYNEQFF.

This clonotype was detected ten times or more. The chain combines TRBV20-1 with TRBJ2-2; 7 nucleotides agree with TRBD1. CDR1 and CDR2 (germline): DFQATT, SNEGSKA (reference sequence). This CDR3 is 16 amino acids long. With V trimmed by 4 bases and J by 6 bases, 14 bases remained unmatched. The CDR3 DNA follows: TGCAGTGCTATCAATCAGGGGGTAGTGGGGGCCGGGGAGCTGTTTTTT. Protein product: CSAINQGVVGAGELFF.

This clonotype was counted ten times or more. V gene TRBV7-2 combines with J gene TRBJ2-1; 13 bases are a match to TRBD2. The junction had 3 bases not matched to a gene; V was cut back by 5 bases and J by 2 bases. The CDR3 has 16 amino acids. Germline V gene lookup returns CDR1 SGHTA and CDR2 FQGNSA. In DNA, the CDR3 is TGTGCCAGCAGCACCGGGACTAGCGGGACCTACAATGAGCAGTTCTTC. The encoded protein is CASSTGTSGTYNEQFF.

This clonotype was observed many times. This chain uses TRBV20-1 with TRBJ1-1, with D possibly TRBD1 on 5 matching bases. This CDR3 region has 15 residues. Germline V lookup: CDR1 DFQATT, CDR2 SNEGSKA (reference sequence). Trimming took 3 bases from V and 3 from J, leaving 17 bases between them. The chain's CDR3 is CSASNRRVGDTEAFF. In DNA, the CDR3 is TGCAGTGCTAGTAATCGTAGGGTAGGGGACACTGAAGCTTTCTTT.

This clonotype was observed many times. The chain links TRBV9 to TRBJ1-2, with 10 nucleotides matching TRBD1. The trim removed 3 bases at V and 2 bases at J, leaving 13 bases unmatched. The CDR3 contains 18 residues. CDR1 and CDR2 from the germline V gene are SGDLS and YYNGEE. This CDR3 reads CASSGIPPGDRGNYGYTF. The CDR3 DNA sequence: TGTGCCAGCAGCGGAATCCCTCCGGGGGACAGGGGAAACTATGGCTACACCTTC.

This clonotype was detected many times. J is TRBJ2-3 and V is TRBV5-1, with 7 bases that match TRBD1. The CDR3 runs to 14 residues. V was clipped by 4 bases and J by 1 base; unmatched bases: 3. Looked up from germline, CDR1 is SGHRS and CDR2 is YFSETQ. The CDR3 sequence is CASSPGQGTDTQYF. CDR3 in DNA: TGCGCCAGCAGCCCCGGACAGGGCACAGATACGCAGTATTTT.